The next 6 T cell receptor beta chains were all read from a single sample in a study of shared clonotypes between healthy human individuals. TCRdb keeps only in-frame clones here, not all; method: immunoSEQ multiplex PCR. Here the sample spans 470,000 or so clones, around 85% being singletons. Sequenced input: PBMCs. Every receptor here comes from a woman aged 40 to 50 in good health. Some clones in this sample may be carry-over from other donors' samples.

The chain carries TRBV27 and TRBJ1-1, with D possibly TRBD1 on 5 matching bases. Germline lookup yields CDR1 MNHEY and CDR2 SMNVEV (reference sequence). Trimming cost V 5 bases and J 4 bases, with 17 bases left between them. This CDR3 is built from 15 residues. The CDR3 loop is CASSPRGDRITEAFF. CDR3 bases: TGTGCCAGCAGTCCTCGGGGGGACCGGATCACTGAAGCTTTCTTT.

This clone has more than one count but fewer than ten. This chain links TRBV2 with TRBJ2-5; 11 bases fit TRBD2. CDR1 is SNHLY and CDR2 is FYNNEI in the germline V gene. After removal of 0 bases from V and 5 bases from J, the junction contained 5 bases not matched to a gene. This CDR3 comprises 16 residues. The CDR3 DNA follows: TGTGCCAGCAGTGAAGCGGGGAGACTAGCGGGGGAGACCCAGTACTTC. As protein: CASSEAGRLAGETQYF.

About this clone itself: Only one base separates this from a far larger clonotype, so it likely reflects a read error. The CDR3 carries no conserved terminal phenylalanine or tryptophan, so it likely arises from a read error. This sample also contains other DNA sequences that code for the same CDR3. The gene calls are TRBV28 and TRBJ1-5, with D possibly TRBD1 on 6 matching bases. V was shortened by 5 bases and J by 6 bases, with 20 bases between the two germline ends. From germline, CDR1 is MDHEN and CDR2 SYDVKM. This CDR3 is 16 amino acids long. CDR3 region: CASSPPRGGPGQPQHL. The CDR3 region has the DNA TGTGCCAGCAGTCCGCCGCGGGGGGGCCCGGGTCAGCCCCAGCATTTA.

The chain carries TRBV6-5 and TRBJ2-3; D unresolved. CDR1 and CDR2 from the germline V gene are MNHEY and SVGAGI. Trimming took off 7 bases at V and 4 bases at J, with 18 bases between the two ends. The CDR3 covers 15 residues. CDR3 in amino acids: CASTQVAGMPDTQYF. The CDR3, as DNA: TGTGCCAGCACCCAAGTGGCCGGCATGCCAGATACGCAGTATTTT.

The CDR3 sequence: CASSQSGGGRAKEQFF. CDR3 in DNA: TGCGCCAGCAGCCAATCAGGTGGCGGGAGGGCAAAAGAGCAGTTCTTC. The V and J genes are TRBV4-3 and TRBJ2-1; TRBD2 matches at 9 bases. The CDR3 totals 16 residues. The ends lost 2 bases at V and 10 bases at J; junction bases unmatched: 12. Germline loops: CDR1 LGHNA, CDR2 YSLEER.

The chain joins TRBV7-2 to TRBJ2-3; D is ambiguous. The CDR3 has 14 amino acids. The germline CDR1 and CDR2 sequences are SGHTA and FQGNSA. V gave up 4 bases and J gave up 2 bases, with 10 bases separating them. CDR3 in DNA: TGTGCCAGCAGCTCCCTGGACCTCACAGATACGCAGTATTTT. This translates into CASSSLDLTDTQYF.